This entry concerns a single T cell receptor beta chain. The protocol was immunoSEQ multiplex PCR, while the TCRdb copy is restricted to in-frame clones and leaves out a portion. The sample gives about 250,000 clones, roughly nine tenths of which show up once; around 1.5% is in the top ten. The sample is drawn from a study of blood T cell repertoires in COVID-19. The sequence was collected from a woman aged 55-70 years who had recovered from COVID-19. The sample was peripheral blood.

The CDR3 loop is CASSEWSTNSPLHF. DNA of the CDR3: TGTGCCAGCAGTGAATGGAGTACTAATTCACCCCTCCACTTT. The chain combines TRBV25-1 with TRBJ1-6; D gene unclear. Per germline, CDR1 MGHDK and CDR2 SYGVNS. With 1 base removed from V and 6 bases from J, the gap between germline ends came to 7 bases. This CDR3 has 14 residues.